Listed here are 25 T cell receptor beta chains from one sample, sequenced in a study of Graves' ophthalmopathy and Graves' hyperthyroidism. Transcripts of RNA were the source for amplifying TCR beta CDR3 regions. HTBI primers primed a first-round RT-PCR, and a second-round multiplex PCR followed. TCRdb ran MiXCR on the multiplex PCR reads and lists one entry per CDR3 protein. This sample has about 220,000 distinct CDR3 sequences; roughly 21% occur once, and the top ten carry under 55%. The source material was peripheral blood. Receptor source: a woman in her fifties or sixties with Graves' ophthalmopathy.

The sample holds many counts of this clonotype. The chain is built from TRBV2 and TRBJ2-7; 7 nucleotides match TRBD1. Germline V gene lookup returns CDR1 SNHLY and CDR2 FYNNEI. Trimming at V came to 7 bases and at J to 0 bases, leaving 6 bases not matched to a gene. The CDR3 has 14 residues. The CDR3 nucleotides read TGTGCCAGCACCCAACAGGGGATCTCCTACGAGCAGTACTTC. It is translated as CASTQQGISYEQYF.

At least ten counts were recorded for this clonotype. The chain joins TRBV27 to TRBJ1-2; no clear D. From germline, CDR1 is MNHEY and CDR2 SMNVEV (reference sequence). CDR3 size: 14 residues. Trimming removed 0 bases from V and 0 bases from J, with 5 bases in between. Here the CDR3 reads CASSLSGPNYGYTF. The DNA for the CDR3 is TGTGCCAGCAGTTTATCAGGCCCTAACTATGGCTACACCTTC.

This clonotype was seen many times. V usage is TRBV6-1 and J usage is TRBJ1-1, with 7 bases lining up with TRBD1. Germline V gene sequence: CDR1 MNHNS, CDR2 SASEGT. CDR3 length equals 14 residues. The V and J ends lost 7 bases and 7 bases, in that order; junction bases with no gene match: 12. The CDR3 DNA sequence: TGTGCCAGCACCCTCTTCCGACAGGGCAGTGAAGCTTTCTTT. This gives the protein CASTLFRQGSEAFF.

This clonotype was counted many times. The chain has TRBV6-1 and TRBJ2-5, with 7 nucleotides matching TRBD2. From germline, CDR1 is MNHNS and CDR2 SASEGT. This CDR3 spans 16 amino acids. J lost 4 bases, V lost 4 bases, and 12 bases had no gene match. The CDR3 sequence: CASSALASGWGETQYF. The DNA of the CDR3 is TGTGCCAGCAGTGCGCTGGCTAGCGGCTGGGGAGAGACCCAGTACTTC.

This clonotype showed up many times. CDR3 DNA sequence: TGTGCCAGCACCGAGACGGCAGGACTGAACACTGAAGCTTTCTTT. Its translation: CASTETAGLNTEAFF. The chain combines TRBV25-1 with TRBJ1-1; D gene uncertain. Trimming left V 7 bases short and J 0 bases short, with 15 bases between. CDR1 is MGHDK and CDR2 is SYGVNS in the germline V gene. This CDR3 has 15 residues.

The rearrangement links TRBV3-1 to TRBJ1-5, with D unresolved. V gave up 1 base and J gave up 7 bases, with 8 bases separating them. This CDR3 contains 13 residues. Germline CDR1 LGHDT, CDR2 YNNKEL (reference sequence). The CDR3 protein is CASSQGPGQPQHF. The CDR3 DNA follows: TGTGCCAGCAGCCAAGGGCCGGGGCAGCCCCAGCATTTT. The whole variable domain, filled in from reference TRBV3-1 and TRBJ1-5, reads DTAVSQTPKYLVTQMGNDKSIKCEQNLGHDTMYWYKQDSKKFLKIMFSYNNKELIINETVPNRFSPKSPDKAHLNLHINSLELGDSAVYFCASSQGPGQPQHFGDGTRLSIL.

A remark on this clonotype: A read error may explain this, as a much larger clone is one base away. The rearrangement joins TRBV29-1 to TRBJ2-5, with D perhaps matching TRBD1 or TRBD2 (5 bases each). This CDR3 contains 13 residues. Germline CDR1 SQVTM, CDR2 ANQGSEA. V was pared by 4 bases and J by 4 bases, with 13 bases between. This chain's CDR3 is CSVAKWDGETQYF. Here the CDR3 DNA reads TGCAGCGTTGCGAAATGGGACGGAGAGACCCAGTACTTC.

This clonotype was detected ten times or more. The junction departs from the called germline gene at one end, perhaps through a read error. J is TRBJ2-7 and V is TRBV5-1; unclear D gene. CDR1 and CDR2 (germline): SGHRS, YFSETQ. The CDR3 length is 14 residues. The CDR3 is CASSLAPLSHEQYF. For the CDR3, the DNA is TGCGCCAGCAGCTTGGCGCCGCTCTCCCACGAGCAGTACTTC. The full variable domain, rest sourced from reference TRBV5-1 and TRBJ2-7, is KAGVTQTPRYLIKTRGQQVTLSCSPISGHRSVSWYQQTPGQGLQFLFEYFSETQRNKGNFPGRFSGRQFSNSRSEMNVSTLELGDSALYLCASSLAPLSHEQYFGPGTRLTVT.

The V gene is TRBV20-1, the J gene TRBJ1-5; tentative D call: TRBD1 (5 bases). The V gene's germline CDR1 is DFQATT and CDR2 SNEGSKA (reference sequence). CDR3 size: 14 residues. Trimming cost V 0 bases and J 7 bases, with 13 bases left between them. The CDR3 region is CSARDRQTLQPQHF. As DNA, the CDR3 is TGCAGTGCTAGAGACAGACAGACGCTCCAGCCCCAGCATTTT.

Ten or more counts support this clonotype. The CDR3 loop reads CASGPGQNTGELFF. The CDR3 region has the DNA TGTGCTAGTGGTCCGGGACAGAACACCGGGGAGCTGTTTTTT. This rearrangement joins TRBV12-5 to TRBJ2-2; TRBD1 might be the D (6 bases). V was trimmed by 5 bases and J by 1 base, leaving 8 bases between them. This CDR3 is built from 14 residues. CDR1 is LGHNT and CDR2 is FRNRAP in the germline V gene.

This clonotype showed up many times. This chain joins TRBV20-1 and TRBJ1-6; D is possibly TRBD1 (6 bases). V was shortened by 8 bases and J by 5 bases, with 16 bases between the two germline ends. The CDR3 totals 14 residues. The germline V gene encodes CDR1 DFQATT and CDR2 SNEGSKA (reference sequence). CDR3 residues: CSLVRDINNSPLHF. As DNA, the CDR3 is TGCAGTCTCGTCCGGGACATCAATAATTCACCCCTCCACTTT.

The sample holds many counts of this clonotype. CDR3 nucleotide sequence: TGCAGTGCCACAGGGGACAGGGGTAATTCACCCCTCCACTTT. This gives the protein CSATGDRGNSPLHF. J is TRBJ1-6 and V is TRBV20-1; TRBD1 matches at 10 bases. The V segment lost 6 bases and the J segment 6 bases; nucleotides outside the gene matches: 5. The CDR3 covers 14 residues. Looked up from germline, CDR1 is DFQATT and CDR2 is SNEGSKA (reference sequence).

The chain uses TRBV2 and TRBJ2-5; 8 bases match TRBD1. Losses at the gene ends were 5 bases for V and 4 bases for J; bases not matched to a gene: 21. The CDR3 loop spans 19 amino acids. From germline, CDR1 is SNHLY and CDR2 FYNNEI. CDR3 amino acids: CASSYVLTGGVAKGETQYF. The CDR3 region has the DNA TGTGCCAGCAGTTACGTTCTTACAGGGGGAGTAGCCAAGGGAGAGACCCAGTACTTC.

In regard to this clonotype: A clone one base away is much larger, so this may be a read error. The chain's CDR3 is CASSSMTANAAGELFF. In nucleotides, the CDR3 is TGCGCCAGCAGCTCCATGACAGCGAACGCAGCCGGGGAGCTGTTTTTT. J is TRBJ2-2 and V is TRBV5-1; D possibly corresponds to TRBD1 (5 bases). Germline V gives CDR1 SGHRS, CDR2 YFSETQ. V gave up 3 bases and J gave up 6 bases, with 18 bases separating them. The CDR3 loop spans 16 amino acids.

This clonotype was seen at least ten times. The rearrangement links TRBV20-1 to TRBJ1-2, with 7 bases aligning to TRBD1. J was trimmed by 2 bases and V by 6 bases; bases with no gene match: 3. This CDR3 contains 12 residues. CDR1 DFQATT and CDR2 SNEGSKA come from the germline V gene (reference sequence). The CDR3 nucleotides read TGCAGTGCCCTGGGACAGAACTATGGCTACACCTTC. Protein: CSALGQNYGYTF.

This clonotype showed up many times. V and J are TRBV20-1 and TRBJ2-7; 12 nucleotides match TRBD2. Germline trimming cut 0 bases from V and 6 bases from J; bases unmatched to any gene: 18. Per germline, CDR1 DFQATT and CDR2 SNEGSKA (reference sequence). The CDR3 totals 19 residues. This chain's CDR3 is CSARDPTSGRTRLYGEQYF. CDR3 DNA sequence: TGCAGTGCTAGAGATCCGACTAGCGGGAGAACGCGTCTCTATGGCGAGCAGTACTTC.

CDR3 sequence: CASSKGDRGRRAGTEAFF. The CDR3 DNA is TGTGCCAGCAGTAAGGGAGACAGGGGGCGTCGGGCTGGCACTGAAGCTTTCTTT. The chain joins TRBV6-1 to TRBJ1-1; 10 bases map to TRBD1. J was trimmed by 4 bases and V by 5 bases; bases with no gene match: 16. The V gene's germline CDR1 is MNHNS and CDR2 SASEGT. The CDR3 loop spans 18 amino acids.

This clonotype was recorded many times. The chain recombines TRBV19 with TRBJ1-5, with D unclear. The CDR3 length is 16 residues. The V and J ends lost 3 bases and 1 base respectively, with 13 bases between them. Germline V CDR1 and CDR2: LNHDA, SQIVND (reference sequence). The chain's CDR3 is CASSIDRTISNQPQHF. The CDR3 bases are TGTGCCAGTAGTATTGATAGGACGATCAGCAATCAGCCCCAGCATTTT.

This clonotype was seen ten or more times. DNA of the CDR3: TGTGCCAGCAGCGGACTAGCGGGAGGGCCTGGCGAGCAGTACTTC. Protein product: CASSGLAGGPGEQYF. V usage is TRBV6-5 and J usage is TRBJ2-7; 15 bases line up with TRBD2. The V and J ends lost 6 bases and 6 bases, in that order; junction bases with no gene match: 6. From germline, CDR1 is MNHEY and CDR2 SVGAGI. This CDR3 contains 15 residues.

This clonotype showed up many times. This CDR3 is CAWNRPGGETQYF. As DNA, the CDR3 is TGTGCCTGGAACCGCCCGGGAGGGGAGACCCAGTACTTC. V usage is TRBV30 and J usage is TRBJ2-5, with 8 bases that match TRBD2. Unmatched junction bases numbered 6, after V lost 4 bases and J lost 5 bases. The CDR3 covers 13 residues. Per germline, CDR1 GTSNPN and CDR2 SVGIG (reference sequence).

Many counts were recorded for this clonotype. The rearrangement uses TRBV29-1 and TRBJ1-2; 7 nucleotides line up with TRBD1. The CDR3 contains 14 residues. V gave up 6 bases and J gave up 7 bases; unmatched junction bases: 14. Germline CDR1 reads SQVTM; CDR2 reads ANQGSEA. The CDR3 DNA is TGCAGCGTGGGGGGAATTACAGGGGAAGGTGGCTACACCTTC. It translates to CSVGGITGEGGYTF.

Ten or more counts support this clonotype. The chain employs TRBV12-3 or TRBV12-4 and TRBJ2-7, with D maybe TRBD2 (6 bases). The CDR3 loop spans 13 amino acids. Between the trimmed V and J ends, which lost 3 bases and 2 bases, there was a span of 8 bases. The CDR3 is CASSLWGAYEQYF. In DNA form, the CDR3 reads TGTGCCAGCAGTTTGTGGGGGGCCTACGAGCAGTACTTC.

This clonotype was found a few times. This chain links TRBV27 with TRBJ2-5, with D possibly being TRBD2 (6 bases). Germline V lookup: CDR1 MNHEY, CDR2 SMNVEV (reference sequence). Trimming stripped 4 bases from V and 5 bases from J, with 20 bases between. The CDR3 contains 16 residues. In DNA form, the CDR3 reads TGTGCCAGCAGTTACGGTCGGGGCGGGACGGCCGAGACCCAGTACTTC. Translated, it gives CASSYGRGGTAETQYF.

In this sample, this clonotype turned up many times. This chain connects TRBV6-1 to TRBJ2-5; 8 nucleotides agree with TRBD2. The CDR3 has 15 residues. Trimming at V came to 3 bases and at J to 1 base, leaving 4 bases not matched to a gene. Germline values: CDR1 MNHNS, CDR2 SASEGT. CDR3 coding DNA: TGTGCCAGCAGTGAGTTAGCGGGAATCCAAGAGACCCAGTACTTC. This encodes CASSELAGIQETQYF.

The gene calls are TRBV5-1 and TRBJ1-2; TRBD1 matches 8 bases. The V gene end was trimmed by 3 bases and the J gene end by 5 bases; junction bases not matched to a gene: 9. The CDR3 is made up of 15 amino acids. CDR1 is SGHRS, CDR2 YFSETQ, per germline. As DNA, the CDR3 is TGCGCCAGCAGCTCCTCCGGGACAGGCACTTATGGCTACACCTTC. As protein: CASSSSGTGTYGYTF.